This T cell receptor (beta chain) was documented in a study of metastatic and nonmetastatic thyroid tumors. Study context: Samples came from malignant and benign thyroid patients, and repertoires were compared across blood and tumor or nodule tissue.

TCRdb reanalyzed the PCR reads with MiXCR. The table has 84,000 or so clones, roughly 8.6% seen once. Trimming cost V 3 bases and J 3 bases; bases outside gene matches: 3. The CDR3 sequence is 16 residues long. Germline loops: CDR1 MNHNS, CDR2 SASEGT. There were no patients who had received any treatment before thyroid surgery. This clone has just a few counts. The genes are TRBV6-1 and TRBJ2-1; 12 bases are shared with TRBD2. The sample taken for sequencing was blood. The receptor's source is a female donor with papillary thyroid cancer or a benign thyroid nodule (not recorded which). Some clones in this sample may be carry-over from other donors' samples. The CDR3 sequence is CASSETSGRIYNEQFF. CDR3 nucleotide sequence: TGTGCCAGCAGTGAGACTAGCGGGAGAATCTACAATGAGCAGTTCTTC.